Detailed here is one T cell receptor beta chain. No cognate antigen has been identified for it. No base-level quality is on record; no much larger clone is a single base apart. These data come from a study of regulatory T cells in long-lasting Graves disease (dated by TCRdb to 2020 to 2023). With regard to the full study: Persistent Graves' disease was defined as antithyroid drug treatment for over 5 years with persistently positive TSH receptor autoantibodies. Persistent Graves' disease patients were compared with newly diagnosed Graves' disease patients by peripheral blood TCR sequencing and RNA sequencing. The study was conducted in China and was registered as a clinical trial. A total of around 35 samples underwent TCR sequencing: approximately 13 from persistent and approximately 20 from newly diagnosed Graves' disease patients. In the clinical cohort, patients with persistent Graves' disease had used antithyroid drugs for an average of about 10 years. The study at large found these results: The study examined only peripheral blood because the primary lesion, thyroid tissue, could not be accessed. Only the TCR beta chain was sequenced and analyzed. The authors acknowledged the small sample size as a limitation that may reduce accuracy. A larger number of public clonotypes was shared among persistent patients (about 2,700) than among newly diagnosed patients (approximately 1,000). Preferential use of TRBV28, TRBJ1-2 and TRBJ2-5 was observed in persistent disease, whereas TRBV20-1 and TRBJ2-1 were favored in newly diagnosed disease. Compared with newly diagnosed patients, persistent Graves' disease patients had lower TCR Shannon entropy and fewer highly expanded clones, which suggests clonal expansion.

V loses 5 bases of germline sequence and J loses 4 bases, and the interval between the two ends is 15 bases. The CDR3 measures 14 amino acids from cysteine to phenylalanine. The CDR3 DNA has 42 bases and is translated from base 1. The germline V gene gives CDR1 as SGHDT and CDR2 as YYEEEE. Preparation of the library involved multiplex PCR. The reads were generated on an Illumina HiSeq 4000. TCR beta libraries were built with iRepertoire HTBI primers and Arm-PCR amplification of CDR3 regions. Before sequencing, the PCR products underwent gel purification. From the authors' description of their analysis: Gene usage analysis of CDR3 amino acid clonotypes used the 55 to 80 TRBV and around 14 TRBJ segments found across samples. Filtered high-quality paired reads were merged into contigs using COPE and FqMerger. BLAST was used to align contigs to IMGT TRBV, TRBD and TRBJ reference genes, with CDR3 defined following IMGT. Clonotypes above 0.1% frequency were classified as highly expanded clones. Shannon entropy was used to measure repertoire diversity, and the Gini coefficient was used to measure V-J evenness. A clonotype found in more than one individual was treated as public. Starting from the raw public reads, TCRdb applied fastp trimming at Q25, assembled clones with MiXCR and retained in-frame beta chains. Each entry merges the rows of one CDR3 protein and shows their most common DNA and genes. The V and J calls were determined by TCRdb, not by the authors. Within this sample are 700,000 or so distinct CDR3 sequences, with 25% to 35% of them counted one time only. The ten largest make up about 42% of the sample.

What this sample's time point label stands for: persistent/refractory GD, antithyroid drugs over 5 years with positive TRAb. RNA was extracted from PBMCs in TRIzol for both TCR sequencing and RNA sequencing. The diagnosis of Graves' disease followed American Thyroid Association guidelines. Recruitment of patients was carried out at an endocrinology department in Xi'an, China. From each patient, nine milliliters of peripheral blood was collected into an EDTA anticoagulant tube. PBMCs were isolated by Ficoll Paque Plus density gradient separation without further T cell sorting. An Agilent 2100 Bioanalyzer and agarose gel were used to assess RNA quality, and a NanoDrop 2000 was used to measure RNA concentration.

Here the sequenced sample was peripheral blood mononuclear cells (PBMCs), taken when the disease was refractory, from a patient treated with antithyroid drugs. The chain links TRBV5-6 with TRBJ2-5, with the D segment identity uncertain. This TCR derives from a female donor with Graves disease. The DNA sequence is as follows: TGTGCCAGCAGTCCCCTAGATGTTGCAGAGACCCAGTACTTC. Its coded protein is CASSPLDVAETQYF.